The 6 T cell receptor beta chains listed next were all sequenced from one sample in a study of a mutant IDH1 vaccine in newly diagnosed glioma. No cognate antigen is known for these TCRs. The time point here: week 23, last vaccination. Topical imiquimod was applied with each vaccine dose, which held 300 ug of mutant IDH1 20-mer peptide. Measured with immunoSEQ multiplex PCR; TCRdb has only the in-frame clones, and not every one. The sample gives approximately 39,000 clones, more than 80% of which show up once; 5.1% is in the top ten. Specimen: PBMCs, collected from a glioma patient whose treatment included an IDH1 peptide vaccine. The origin of the receptors is a man aged 40-49 years with glioma.

The V and J genes are TRBV7-8 and TRBJ2-5; D not resolved. This CDR3 is built from 16 residues. Trimming took off 5 bases at V and 1 base at J, with 17 bases between the two ends. Per the germline V gene, CDR1 is SGHVS and CDR2 is FQNEAQ. The CDR3 nucleotides read TGTGCCAGCAGCCCCGCTTTTCCGGGCATCCAAGAGACCCAGTACTTC. Amino acids: CASSPAFPGIQETQYF.

V and J are TRBV5-1 and TRBJ1-1; a possible D gene is TRBD1 (5 bases). The CDR3 totals 14 residues. From germline, CDR1 is SGHRS and CDR2 YFSETQ. V was cut by 1 base and J by 3 bases, with 10 bases left in between. The CDR3 loop is CASSLTGVHTEAFF. The CDR3 bases are TGCGCCAGCAGCTTGACGGGGGTTCACACTGAAGCTTTCTTT.

The V gene is TRBV6-1, the J gene TRBJ2-3; 10 bases are shared with TRBD2. V shed 11 bases and J 11 bases; nucleotides not matched to a gene: 4. This CDR3 is built from 10 residues. Germline loops: CDR1 MNHNS, CDR2 SASEGT. In nucleotides, the CDR3 is TGTGCCTTTGGGACTAGCGAGCAGTATTTT. This sequence encodes CAFGTSEQYF.

This clone has a single count. The genes are TRBV13 and TRBJ1-2; 8 bases align to TRBD1. CDR1 is PRHDT, CDR2 FYEKMQ, per germline (reference sequence). V was pared by 0 bases and J by 3 bases, with 6 bases of the junction left unmatched. The CDR3 covers 16 residues. In DNA, the CDR3 is TGTGCCAGCAGCTTAGGCCGCACAGGGGGGGACTATGGCTACACCTTC. Protein: CASSLGRTGGDYGYTF.

CDR3 in DNA: TGCGCCAGCAGCCAAGATGCGAGCGGGAGCTCCTACAATGAGCAGTTCTTC. It specifies CASSQDASGSSYNEQFF. This chain uses TRBV4-3 with TRBJ2-1; 8 bases are shared with TRBD2. The J segment lost 0 bases and the V segment lost 0 bases, leaving 4 bases of the junction unmatched. CDR3 length: 17 residues. The germline V gene encodes CDR1 LGHNA and CDR2 YSLEER.

The chain joins TRBV7-2 to TRBJ1-2, with a possible D match to TRBD1 (5 bases). V was pared by 3 bases and J by 8 bases, with 13 bases between. Germline-derived CDR1 and CDR2 are SGHTA and FQGNSA. The CDR3 has 13 amino acids. Here the CDR3 DNA reads TGTGCCAGCAGCTTGGGGACCAATTGGGGCTACACCTTC. Its translation: CASSLGTNWGYTF.